This T cell receptor beta chain was observed in a study of control samples from healthy donors and cancer patients (dated by TCRdb to 2018 to 2020). In the case of this clone: The antigen it binds to is not known. Within one base of it there is no much larger clone, and no base qualities were kept.

Inclusive of the bounding cysteine and phenylalanine, the CDR3 is 16 residues long. Solely the CDR3 DNA is kept, with 48 bases framed from the first base. V trim: 3 bases; J trim: 4 bases; unmatched bases: 8. Libraries were made using the immunoSEQ multiplex PCR assay. Imported from immuneACCESS, the table was reduced by TCRdb to in-frame sequences with V and J called. These copies leave out some clones; in studies compared against another copy, an unresolved V gene accounts for under half, and the cause of the remainder is not known. The sample profile shows 100,000 to 150,000 clones; 85% to 95% of them were found once. Together, the top ten hold around 0.52% of the sample.

The rearrangement combines TRBV23-1 with TRBJ2-3, with 9 bases matching TRBD2. TRBV23-1 is labeled an ORF, and its function is uncertain. Sequenced material: PBMCs. This TCR derives from a man aged 80 or over with head and neck cancer. The nucleotide sequence is given as TGCGCCAGCAGTCATGGACTAGCGTGGGGCGCAGATACGCAGTATTTT. Translated, this is CASSHGLAWGADTQYF.